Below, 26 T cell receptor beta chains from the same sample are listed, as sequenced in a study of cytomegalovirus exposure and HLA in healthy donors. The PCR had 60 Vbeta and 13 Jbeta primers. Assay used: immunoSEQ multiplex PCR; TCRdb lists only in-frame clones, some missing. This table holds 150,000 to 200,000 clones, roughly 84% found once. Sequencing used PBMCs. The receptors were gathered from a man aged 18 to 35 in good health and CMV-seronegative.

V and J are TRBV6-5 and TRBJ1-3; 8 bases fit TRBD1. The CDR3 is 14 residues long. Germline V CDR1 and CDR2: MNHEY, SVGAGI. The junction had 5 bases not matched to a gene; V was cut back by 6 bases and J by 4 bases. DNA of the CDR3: TGTGCCAGCAGGGCAGACAGGGGCGGAAACACCATATATTTT. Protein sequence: CASRADRGGNTIYF.

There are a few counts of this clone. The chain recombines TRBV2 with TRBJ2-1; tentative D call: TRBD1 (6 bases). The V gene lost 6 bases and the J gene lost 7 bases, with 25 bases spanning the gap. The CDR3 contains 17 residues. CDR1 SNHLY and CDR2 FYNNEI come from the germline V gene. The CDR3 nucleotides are TGTGCCAGCAGGGAGCTTCACAGGGCCACAAACATAAATGAGCAGTTCTTC. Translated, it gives CASRELHRATNINEQFF.

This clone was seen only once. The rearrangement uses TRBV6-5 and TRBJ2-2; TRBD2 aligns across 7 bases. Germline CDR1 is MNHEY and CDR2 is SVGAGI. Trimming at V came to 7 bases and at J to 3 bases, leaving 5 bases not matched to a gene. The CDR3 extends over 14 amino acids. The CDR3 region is CASKMGGDTGELFF. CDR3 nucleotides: TGTGCCAGCAAGATGGGAGGGGACACCGGGGAGCTGTTTTTT.

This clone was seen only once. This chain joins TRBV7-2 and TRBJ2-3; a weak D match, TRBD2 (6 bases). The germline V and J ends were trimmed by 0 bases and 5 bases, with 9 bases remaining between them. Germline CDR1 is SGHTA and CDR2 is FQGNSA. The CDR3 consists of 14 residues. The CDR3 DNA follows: TGTGCCAGCAGCTTAGCGGGGACTGGAGATACGCAGTATTTT. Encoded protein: CASSLAGTGDTQYF.

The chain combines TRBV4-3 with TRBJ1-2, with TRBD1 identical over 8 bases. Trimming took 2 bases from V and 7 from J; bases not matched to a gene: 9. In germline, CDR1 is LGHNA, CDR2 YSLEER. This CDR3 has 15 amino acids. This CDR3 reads CASSQLLQGGFGYTF. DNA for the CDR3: TGCGCCAGCAGCCAACTCTTACAGGGGGGATTTGGCTACACCTTC.

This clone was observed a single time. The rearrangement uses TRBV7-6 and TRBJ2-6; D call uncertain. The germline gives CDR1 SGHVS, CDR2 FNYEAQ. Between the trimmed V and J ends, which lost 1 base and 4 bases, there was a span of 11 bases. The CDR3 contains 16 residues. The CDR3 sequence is CASSLVPSRGANVLTF. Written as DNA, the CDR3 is TGTGCCAGCAGCTTAGTACCAAGTCGGGGGGCCAACGTCCTGACTTTC. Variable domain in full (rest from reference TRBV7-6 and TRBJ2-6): GAGVSQSPRYKVTKRGQDVALRCDPISGHVSLYWYRQALGQGPEFLTYFNYEAQQDKSGLPNDRFSAERPEGSISTLTIQRTEQRDSAMYRCASSLVPSRGANVLTFGAGSRLTVL.

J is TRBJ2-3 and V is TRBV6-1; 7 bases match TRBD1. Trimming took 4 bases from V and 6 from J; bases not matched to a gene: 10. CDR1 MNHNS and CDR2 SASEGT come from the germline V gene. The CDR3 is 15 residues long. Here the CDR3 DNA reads TGTGCCAGCAGTGTCGGGCAGGGGGAAGTGGATACGCAGTATTTT. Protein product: CASSVGQGEVDTQYF.

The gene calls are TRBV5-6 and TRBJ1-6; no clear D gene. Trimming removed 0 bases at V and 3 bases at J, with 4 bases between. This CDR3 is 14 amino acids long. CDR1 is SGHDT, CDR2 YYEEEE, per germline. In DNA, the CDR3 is TGTGCCAGCAGCTTGGCTAGCTATAATTCACCCCTCCACTTT. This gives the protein CASSLASYNSPLHF.

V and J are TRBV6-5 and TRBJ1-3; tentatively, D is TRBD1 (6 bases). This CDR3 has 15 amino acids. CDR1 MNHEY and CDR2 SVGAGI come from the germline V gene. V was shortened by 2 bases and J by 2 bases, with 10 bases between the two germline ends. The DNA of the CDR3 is TGTGCCAGCAGTTACAGGACAGCCACTGGAAACACCATATATTTT. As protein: CASSYRTATGNTIYF.

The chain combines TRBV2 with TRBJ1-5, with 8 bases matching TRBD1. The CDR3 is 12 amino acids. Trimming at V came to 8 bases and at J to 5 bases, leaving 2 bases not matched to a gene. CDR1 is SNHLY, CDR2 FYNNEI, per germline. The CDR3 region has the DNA TGTGCCAGCCAGGGGGCGGATCAGCCCCAGCATTTT. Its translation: CASQGADQPQHF. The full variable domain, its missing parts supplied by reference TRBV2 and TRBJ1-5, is EPEVTQTPSHQVTQMGQEVILRCVPISNHLYFYWYRQILGQKVEFLVSFYNNEISEKSEIFDDQFSVERPDGSNFTLKIRSTKLEDSAMYFCASQGADQPQHFGDGTRLSIL.

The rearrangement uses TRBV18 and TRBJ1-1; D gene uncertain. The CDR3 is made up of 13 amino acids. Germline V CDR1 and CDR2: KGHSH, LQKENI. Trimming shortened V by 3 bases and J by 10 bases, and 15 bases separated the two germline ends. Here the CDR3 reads CASSPEQMFGAFF. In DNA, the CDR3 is TGTGCCAGCTCACCCGAACAGATGTTTGGAGCTTTCTTT.

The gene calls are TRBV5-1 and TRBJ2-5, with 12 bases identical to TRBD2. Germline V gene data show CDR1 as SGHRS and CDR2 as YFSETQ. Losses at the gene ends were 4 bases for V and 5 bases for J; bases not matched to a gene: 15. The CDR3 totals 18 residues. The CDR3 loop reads CASSPGVTSGRIRETQYF. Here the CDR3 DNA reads TGCGCCAGCAGCCCGGGGGTTACTAGCGGGAGGATTCGGGAGACCCAGTACTTC.

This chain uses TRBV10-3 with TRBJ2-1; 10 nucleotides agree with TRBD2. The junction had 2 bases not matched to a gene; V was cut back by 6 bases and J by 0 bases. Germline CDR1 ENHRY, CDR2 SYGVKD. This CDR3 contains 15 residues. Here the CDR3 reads CAISKRGGSYNEQFF. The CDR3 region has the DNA TGTGCCATCAGCAAGCGGGGGGGCTCCTACAATGAGCAGTTCTTC.

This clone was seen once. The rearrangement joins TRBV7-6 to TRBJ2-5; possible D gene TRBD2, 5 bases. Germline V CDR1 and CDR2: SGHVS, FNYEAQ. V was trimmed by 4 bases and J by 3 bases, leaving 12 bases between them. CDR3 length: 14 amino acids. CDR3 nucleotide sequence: TGTGCCAGCAGCTCTAGGGAGCCCAAAGAGACCCAGTACTTC. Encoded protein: CASSSREPKETQYF.

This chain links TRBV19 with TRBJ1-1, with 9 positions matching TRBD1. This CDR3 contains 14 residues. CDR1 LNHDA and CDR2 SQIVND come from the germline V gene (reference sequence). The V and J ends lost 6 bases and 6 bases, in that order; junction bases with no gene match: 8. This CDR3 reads CASRVGQGWPEAFF. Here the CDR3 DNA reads TGTGCCAGTAGAGTGGGACAGGGCTGGCCTGAAGCTTTCTTT.

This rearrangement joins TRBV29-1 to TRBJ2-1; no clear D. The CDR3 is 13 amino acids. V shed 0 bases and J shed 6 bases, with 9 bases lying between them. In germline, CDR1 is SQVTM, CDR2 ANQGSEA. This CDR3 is CSVEDGLPNEQFF. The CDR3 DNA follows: TGCAGCGTTGAAGATGGCCTTCCCAATGAGCAGTTCTTC.

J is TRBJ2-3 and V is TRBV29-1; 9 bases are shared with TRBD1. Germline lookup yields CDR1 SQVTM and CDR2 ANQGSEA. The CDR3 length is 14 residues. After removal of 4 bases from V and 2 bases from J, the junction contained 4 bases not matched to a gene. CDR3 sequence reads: CSVGRDRATDTQYF. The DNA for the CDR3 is TGCAGCGTTGGGCGGGACAGGGCCACAGATACGCAGTATTTT.

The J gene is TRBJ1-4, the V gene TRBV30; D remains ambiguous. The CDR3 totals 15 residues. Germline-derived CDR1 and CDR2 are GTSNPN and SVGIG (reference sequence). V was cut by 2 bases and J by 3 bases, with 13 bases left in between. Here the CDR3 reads CAWSKERPPNEKLFF. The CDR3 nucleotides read TGTGCCTGGAGTAAGGAGAGGCCTCCTAATGAAAAACTGTTTTTT.

This CDR3 reads CASSSRQGYNSPLHF. Written as DNA, the CDR3 is TGTGCCAGCAGCTCACGACAGGGGTATAATTCACCCCTCCACTTT. V gene TRBV7-2 combines with J gene TRBJ1-6, with 8 bases aligning to TRBD1. The V gene end was trimmed by 4 bases and the J gene end by 4 bases; junction bases not matched to a gene: 3. The CDR3 loop spans 15 amino acids. Germline assignment: CDR1 SGHTA and CDR2 FQGNSA. Based on the CDR3 plus reference TRBV7-2 and TRBJ1-6, the full variable domain is GAGVSQSPSNKVTEKGKDVELRCDPISGHTALYWYRQSLGQGLEFLIYFQGNSAPDKSGLPSDRFSAERTGGSVSTLTIQRTQQEDSAVYLCASSSRQGYNSPLHFGNGTRLTVT.

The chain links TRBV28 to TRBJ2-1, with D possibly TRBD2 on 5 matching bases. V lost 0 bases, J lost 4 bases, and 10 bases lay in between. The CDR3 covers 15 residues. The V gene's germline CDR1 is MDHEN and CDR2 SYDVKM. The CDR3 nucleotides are TGTGCCAGCAGTTTATGGGGGTTAGCGTACAATGAGCAGTTCTTC. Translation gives CASSLWGLAYNEQFF.

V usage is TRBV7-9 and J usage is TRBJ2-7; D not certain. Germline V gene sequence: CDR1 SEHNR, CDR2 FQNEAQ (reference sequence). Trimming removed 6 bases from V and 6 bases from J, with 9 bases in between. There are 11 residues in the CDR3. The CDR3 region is CASSLSGEQYF. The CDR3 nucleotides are TGTGCCAGCAGTCTTAGTGGCGAGCAGTACTTC.

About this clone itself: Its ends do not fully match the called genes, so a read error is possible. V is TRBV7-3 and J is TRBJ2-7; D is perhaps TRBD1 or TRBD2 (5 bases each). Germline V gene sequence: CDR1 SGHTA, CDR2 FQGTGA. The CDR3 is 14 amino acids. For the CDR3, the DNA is TGTGCCAGCAGCATAACGGGGCCCCAGGACGCGCAGTACTTC. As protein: CASSITGPQDAQYF.

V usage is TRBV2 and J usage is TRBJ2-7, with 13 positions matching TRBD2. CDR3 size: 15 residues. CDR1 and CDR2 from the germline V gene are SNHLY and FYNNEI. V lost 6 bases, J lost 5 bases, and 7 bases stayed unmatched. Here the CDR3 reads CASSQLAGGLDEQYF. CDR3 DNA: TGTGCCAGCAGCCAACTAGCGGGGGGGCTGGACGAGCAGTACTTC.

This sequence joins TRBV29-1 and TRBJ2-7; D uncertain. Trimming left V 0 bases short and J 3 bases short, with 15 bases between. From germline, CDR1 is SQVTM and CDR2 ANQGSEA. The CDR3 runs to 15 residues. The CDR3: CSVEDAGDQVYEQYF. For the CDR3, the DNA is TGCAGCGTTGAAGATGCCGGAGACCAAGTCTACGAGCAGTACTTC.

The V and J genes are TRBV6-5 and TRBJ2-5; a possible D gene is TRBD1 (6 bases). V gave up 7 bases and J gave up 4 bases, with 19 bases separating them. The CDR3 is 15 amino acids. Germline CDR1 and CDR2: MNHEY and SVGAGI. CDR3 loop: CASNQVGALGETQYF. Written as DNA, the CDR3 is TGTGCCAGCAACCAAGTGGGGGCTCTCGGAGAGACCCAGTACTTC.

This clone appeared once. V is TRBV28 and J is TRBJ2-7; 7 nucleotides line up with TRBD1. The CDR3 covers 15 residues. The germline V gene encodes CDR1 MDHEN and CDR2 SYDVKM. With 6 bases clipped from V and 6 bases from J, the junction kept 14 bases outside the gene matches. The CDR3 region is CASRKTGDRSTEQYF. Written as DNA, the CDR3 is TGTGCCAGCAGGAAAACAGGGGATCGGTCTACCGAGCAGTACTTC.